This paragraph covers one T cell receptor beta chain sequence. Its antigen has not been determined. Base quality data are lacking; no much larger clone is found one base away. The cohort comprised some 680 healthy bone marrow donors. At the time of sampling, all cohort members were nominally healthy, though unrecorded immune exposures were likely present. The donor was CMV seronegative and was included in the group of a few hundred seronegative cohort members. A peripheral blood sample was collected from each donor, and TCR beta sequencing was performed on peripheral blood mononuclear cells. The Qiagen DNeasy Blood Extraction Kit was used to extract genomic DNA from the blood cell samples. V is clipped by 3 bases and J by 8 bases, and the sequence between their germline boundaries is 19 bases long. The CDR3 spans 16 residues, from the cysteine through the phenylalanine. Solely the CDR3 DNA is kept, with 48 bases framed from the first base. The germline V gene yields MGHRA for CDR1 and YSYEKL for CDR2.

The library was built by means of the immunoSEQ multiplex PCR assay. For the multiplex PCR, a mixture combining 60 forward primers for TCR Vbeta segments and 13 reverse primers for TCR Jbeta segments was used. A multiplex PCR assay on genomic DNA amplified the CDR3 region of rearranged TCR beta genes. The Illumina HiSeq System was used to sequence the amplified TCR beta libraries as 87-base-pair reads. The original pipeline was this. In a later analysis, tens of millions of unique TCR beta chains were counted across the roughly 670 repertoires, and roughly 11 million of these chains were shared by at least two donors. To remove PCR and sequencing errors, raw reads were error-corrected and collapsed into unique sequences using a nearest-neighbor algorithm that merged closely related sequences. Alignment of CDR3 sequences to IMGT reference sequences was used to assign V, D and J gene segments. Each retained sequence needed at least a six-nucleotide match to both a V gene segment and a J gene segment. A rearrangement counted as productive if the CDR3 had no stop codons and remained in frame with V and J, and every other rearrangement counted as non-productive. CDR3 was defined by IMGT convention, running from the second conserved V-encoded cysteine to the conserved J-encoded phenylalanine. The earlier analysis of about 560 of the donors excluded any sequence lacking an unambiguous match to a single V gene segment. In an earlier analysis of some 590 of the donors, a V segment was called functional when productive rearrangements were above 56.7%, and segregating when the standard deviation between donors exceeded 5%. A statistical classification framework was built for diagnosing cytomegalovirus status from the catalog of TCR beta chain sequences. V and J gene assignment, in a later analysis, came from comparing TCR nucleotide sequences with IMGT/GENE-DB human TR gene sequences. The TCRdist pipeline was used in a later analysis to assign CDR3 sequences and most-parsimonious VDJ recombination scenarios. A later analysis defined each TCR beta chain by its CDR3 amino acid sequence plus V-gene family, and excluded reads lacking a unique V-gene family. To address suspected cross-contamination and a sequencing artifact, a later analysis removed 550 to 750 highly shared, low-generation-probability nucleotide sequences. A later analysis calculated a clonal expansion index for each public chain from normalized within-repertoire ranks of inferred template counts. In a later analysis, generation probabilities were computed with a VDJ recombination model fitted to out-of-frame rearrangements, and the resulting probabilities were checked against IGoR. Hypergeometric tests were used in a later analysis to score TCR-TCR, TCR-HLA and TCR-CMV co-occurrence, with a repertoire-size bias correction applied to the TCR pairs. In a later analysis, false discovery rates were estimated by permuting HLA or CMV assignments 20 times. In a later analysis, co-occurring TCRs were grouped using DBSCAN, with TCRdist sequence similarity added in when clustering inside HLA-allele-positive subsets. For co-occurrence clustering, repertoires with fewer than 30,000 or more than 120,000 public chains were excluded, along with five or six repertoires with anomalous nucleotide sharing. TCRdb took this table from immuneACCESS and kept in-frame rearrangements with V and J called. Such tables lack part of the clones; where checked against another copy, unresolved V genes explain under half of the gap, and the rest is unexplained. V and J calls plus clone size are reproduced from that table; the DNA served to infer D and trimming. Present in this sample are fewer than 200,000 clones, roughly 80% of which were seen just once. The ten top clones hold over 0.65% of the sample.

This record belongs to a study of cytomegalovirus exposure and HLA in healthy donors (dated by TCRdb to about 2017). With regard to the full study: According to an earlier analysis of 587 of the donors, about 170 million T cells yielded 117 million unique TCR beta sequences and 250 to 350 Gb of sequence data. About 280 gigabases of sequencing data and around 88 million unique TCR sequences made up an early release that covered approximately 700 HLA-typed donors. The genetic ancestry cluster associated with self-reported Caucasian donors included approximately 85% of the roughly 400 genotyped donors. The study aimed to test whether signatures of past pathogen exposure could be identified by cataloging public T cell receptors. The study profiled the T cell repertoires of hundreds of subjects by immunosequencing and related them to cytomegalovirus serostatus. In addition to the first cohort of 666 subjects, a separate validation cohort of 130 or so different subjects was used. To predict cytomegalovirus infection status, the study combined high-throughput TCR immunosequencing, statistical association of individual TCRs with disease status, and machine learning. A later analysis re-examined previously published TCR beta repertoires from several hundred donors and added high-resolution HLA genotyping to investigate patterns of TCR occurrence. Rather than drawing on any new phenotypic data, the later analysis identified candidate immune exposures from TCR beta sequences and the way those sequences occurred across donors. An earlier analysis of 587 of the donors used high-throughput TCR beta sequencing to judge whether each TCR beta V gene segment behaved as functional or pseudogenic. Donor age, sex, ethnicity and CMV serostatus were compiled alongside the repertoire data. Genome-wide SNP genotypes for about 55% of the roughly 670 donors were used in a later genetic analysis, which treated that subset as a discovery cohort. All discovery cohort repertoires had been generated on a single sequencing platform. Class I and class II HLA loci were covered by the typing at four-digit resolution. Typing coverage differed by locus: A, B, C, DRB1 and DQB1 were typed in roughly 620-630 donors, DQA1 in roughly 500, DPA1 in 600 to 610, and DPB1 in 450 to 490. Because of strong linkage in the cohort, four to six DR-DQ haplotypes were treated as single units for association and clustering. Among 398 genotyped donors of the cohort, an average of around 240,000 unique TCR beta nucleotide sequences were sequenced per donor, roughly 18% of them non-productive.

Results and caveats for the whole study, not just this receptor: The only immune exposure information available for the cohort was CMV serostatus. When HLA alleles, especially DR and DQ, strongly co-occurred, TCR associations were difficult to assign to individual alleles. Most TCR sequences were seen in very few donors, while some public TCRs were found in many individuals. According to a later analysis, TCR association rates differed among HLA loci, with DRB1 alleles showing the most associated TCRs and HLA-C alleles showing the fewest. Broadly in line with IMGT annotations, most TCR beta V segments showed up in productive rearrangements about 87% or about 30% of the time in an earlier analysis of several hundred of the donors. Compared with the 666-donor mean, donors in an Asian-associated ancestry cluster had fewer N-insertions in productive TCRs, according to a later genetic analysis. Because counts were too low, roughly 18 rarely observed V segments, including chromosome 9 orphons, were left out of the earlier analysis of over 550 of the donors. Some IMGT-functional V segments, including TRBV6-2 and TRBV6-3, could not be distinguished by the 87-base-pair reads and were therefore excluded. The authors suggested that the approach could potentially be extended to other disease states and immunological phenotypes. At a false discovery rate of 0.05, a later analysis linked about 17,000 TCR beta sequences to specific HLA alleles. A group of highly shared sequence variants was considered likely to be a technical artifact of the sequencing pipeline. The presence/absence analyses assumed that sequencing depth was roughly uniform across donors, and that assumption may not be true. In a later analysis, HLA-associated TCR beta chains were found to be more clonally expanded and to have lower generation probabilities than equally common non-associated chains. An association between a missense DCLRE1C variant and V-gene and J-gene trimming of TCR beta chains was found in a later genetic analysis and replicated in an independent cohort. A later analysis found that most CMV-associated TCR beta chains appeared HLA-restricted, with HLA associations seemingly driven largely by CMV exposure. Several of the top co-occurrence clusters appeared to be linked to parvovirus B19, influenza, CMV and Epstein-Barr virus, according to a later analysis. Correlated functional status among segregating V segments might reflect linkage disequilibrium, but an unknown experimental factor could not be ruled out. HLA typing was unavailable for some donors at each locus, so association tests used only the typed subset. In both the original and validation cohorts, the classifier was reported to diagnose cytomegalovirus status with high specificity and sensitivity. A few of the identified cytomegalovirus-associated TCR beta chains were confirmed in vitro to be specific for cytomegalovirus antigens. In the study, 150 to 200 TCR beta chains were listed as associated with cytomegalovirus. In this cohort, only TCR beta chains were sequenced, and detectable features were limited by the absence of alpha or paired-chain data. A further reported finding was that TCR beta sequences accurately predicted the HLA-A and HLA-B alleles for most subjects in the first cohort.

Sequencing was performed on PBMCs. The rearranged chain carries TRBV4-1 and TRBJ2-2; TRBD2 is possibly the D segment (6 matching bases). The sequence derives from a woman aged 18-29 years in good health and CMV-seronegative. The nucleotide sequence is TGCGCCAGCAGCCAGGAGCGGGCGATGCTTTGGGGGGAGCTGTTTTTT. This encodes CASSQERAMLWGELFF.